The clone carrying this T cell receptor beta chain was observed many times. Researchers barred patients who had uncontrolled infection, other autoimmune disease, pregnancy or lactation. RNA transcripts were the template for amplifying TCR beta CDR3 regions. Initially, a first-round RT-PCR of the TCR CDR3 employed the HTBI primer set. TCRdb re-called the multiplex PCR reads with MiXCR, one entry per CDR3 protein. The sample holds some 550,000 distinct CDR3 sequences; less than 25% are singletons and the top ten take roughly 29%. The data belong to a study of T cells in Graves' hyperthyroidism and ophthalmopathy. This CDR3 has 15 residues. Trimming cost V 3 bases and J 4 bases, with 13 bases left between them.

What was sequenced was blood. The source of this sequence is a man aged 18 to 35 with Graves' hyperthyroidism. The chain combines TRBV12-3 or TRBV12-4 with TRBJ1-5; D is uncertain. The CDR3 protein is CASSFSGLANQPQHF. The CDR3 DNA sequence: TGTGCCAGCAGTTTTTCCGGATTAGCAAATCAGCCCCAGCATTTT.